The clone carrying this TCR beta chain is medium-sized (0.01 to 0.1%) by share. Amplification of TRBV12-4/TRBJ1-2 clonotypes used adaptor-ligated barcode primers. TCRdb re-called the multiplex PCR reads through MiXCR, storing one row per CDR3 protein. Here the sample spans about 840 distinct CDR3 sequences, approximately 6.2% being singletons. Unmatched junction bases numbered 2, after V lost 6 bases and J lost 2 bases. The CDR3 is 13 residues long. The clonotype comes from a female donor with breast cancer. Sequenced input: memory CD4+ T cells sorted from blood. Subset reported: memory CD4+ T cells, CD4+CD45RO+CD25-. This rearrangement joins TRBV12-3 or TRBV12-4 to TRBJ1-2, with TRBD1 identical over 8 bases. The CDR3 DNA sequence: TGTGCCAGCAGCCGGACAGGGAACTATGGCTACACCTTC. It codes for CASSRTGNYGYTF.